The 30 T cell receptor beta chains in this list originate from one sample, sequenced in a study of glioma-infiltrating T cells (dated by TCRdb to the mid-2010s). Sequencer: Illumina MiSeq. TCR alpha and beta CDR3 regions were amplified with the iRepertoire nested amplicon-rescue multiplex PCR (arm-PCR) platform from RNA. Through fastp at Q25 and MiXCR, TCRdb rebuilt clones from the public reads, retaining in-frame beta chains. Every CDR3 protein is listed once, alongside the most common genes and DNA of its rows. The sample profile shows tens of thousands of distinct CDR3 sequences; roughly 40% of them were found once. Of the sample, roughly two fifths is held by the ten largest clones. Sequencing input: glioma tissue, nonneoplastic brain tissue, or PBMCs (not recorded which). Every receptor here comes from a human donor with low-grade glioma or glioblastoma, undergoing nonglioma brain surgery, or in good health (not recorded which).

Details on this clonotype: Germline and junction disagree at one end, which may indicate a read error. The chain joins TRBV7-2 to TRBJ2-2; 7 bases are shared with TRBD2. This CDR3 is 15 amino acids long. Germline assignment: CDR1 SGHTA and CDR2 FQGNSA. CDR3 sequence (DNA): TGTGCCAGCAGCTTAACAGGATCGAACAGCGGGGAGCTGCTTTTT. Translation: CASSLTGSNSGELLF.

This clonotype appeared a single time. A much bigger clone sits one base away, suggesting this may be a read error. The chain combines TRBV14 with TRBJ2-5; perhaps TRBD1 as D (7 bases). Germline V gives CDR1 SGHDN, CDR2 FVKESK. The V and J ends lost 3 bases and 9 bases respectively, with 20 bases between them. This CDR3 comprises 15 residues. The CDR3 DNA follows: TGTGCCAGCAGCCAGCACAGGGGCGACCCGGGGGCCCAGTACTTC. Its translation: CASSQHRGDPGAQYF.

J is TRBJ2-5 and V is TRBV7-2; a possible D gene is TRBD2 (5 bases). V shed 5 bases and J shed 5 bases, with 9 bases lying between them. CDR3 length: 12 residues. Germline CDR1 is SGHTA and CDR2 is FQGNSA. CDR3 bases: TGTGCCAGCAGCCACCCGGGGGAGACCCAGTACTTC. Amino acids: CASSHPGETQYF.

Of note for this clonotype: Lacking the conserved final phenylalanine or tryptophan, this CDR3 likely reflects a read error. The DNA is left out, because the CDR3 cannot be placed on it with certainty; the CDR3 is given as TCRdb lists it. The rearrangement links TRBV6-1 to TRBJ2-7; TRBD1, the D gene given by the table, was not confirmed from the DNA. Looked up from germline, CDR1 is MNHNS and CDR2 is SASEGT. Including both end residues, the CDR3 is 15 amino acids long. CDR3: CASSMTGGGPYEKYL.

Note on this clonotype: This may come from a read error, since a much larger clone is one base off. The chain recombines TRBV19 with TRBJ2-7; TRBD2 matches 7 bases. Germline loops: CDR1 LNHDA, CDR2 SQIVND (reference sequence). This CDR3 comprises 15 residues. The ends lost 4 bases at V and 9 bases at J; junction bases unmatched: 15. CDR3 protein: CASSRPSGRDHGQYF. The CDR3 DNA is TGTGCCAGTAGTAGGCCTTCGGGGAGGGACCACGGGCAGTACTTC.

Ten or more counts support this clonotype. The rearrangement uses TRBV18 and TRBJ1-2, with 12 bases that match TRBD1. V lost 1 base to trimming and J lost 5 bases; unmatched junction nucleotides: 5. Germline loops: CDR1 KGHSH, CDR2 LQKENI. The CDR3 runs 16 residues. For the CDR3, the DNA is TGTGCCAGCTCACCACTGGGACAGGGGGCGGAGTATGGCTACACCTTC. It specifies CASSPLGQGAEYGYTF.

The chain employs TRBV6-1 and TRBJ1-2; 7 bases map to TRBD1. CDR3 size: 12 residues. V shed 10 bases, J shed 8 bases, and the junction held 10 bases outside the gene matches. CDR1 and CDR2 (germline): MNHNS, SASEGT. CDR3 DNA sequence: TGTGCCATAGGGGAGGGGGCGCGGGGCTACACCTTC. This gives the protein CAIGEGARGYTF.

For this clonotype: One base away lies a much larger clone, so this may be a sequencing read error. The gene calls are TRBV6-1 and TRBJ2-6; 9 bases are a match to TRBD1. CDR1 MNHNS and CDR2 SASEGT come from the germline V gene. The CDR3 runs 17 residues. This CDR3 reads CASSWDRATSGANVPTF. DNA of the CDR3: TGTGCCAGCAGCTGGGACAGGGCAACCTCTGGGGCCAACGTCCCGACTTTC.

About this clonotype: Being one base from a much bigger clone, this may be a read error. V gene TRBV18 combines with J gene TRBJ2-7; 7 positions agree with TRBD1. The CDR3 spans 14 residues. The V gene's germline CDR1 is KGHSH and CDR2 LQKENI. CDR3 bases: TGTGCCGGCTCACATTTACAGGGGATCTACGAGCAGTACTTC. It is translated as CAGSHLQGIYEQYF.

This clonotype was counted ten times or more. This rearrangement joins TRBV3-1 to TRBJ1-5, with 8 bases that match TRBD1. Per the germline V gene, CDR1 is LGHDT and CDR2 is YNNKEL (reference sequence). J lost 5 bases, V lost 2 bases, and 2 bases had no gene match. The CDR3 consists of 14 residues. For the CDR3, the DNA is TGTGCCAGCAGCCAAACGACAGGGGATCAGCCCCAGCATTTT. Translated: CASSQTTGDQPQHF.

As regards this clonotype: The conserved closing phenylalanine or tryptophan is absent in this CDR3, likely reflecting a read error. This rearrangement joins TRBV25-1 to TRBJ2-1, with 7 bases matching TRBD1. Germline V lookup: CDR1 MGHDK, CDR2 SYGVNS. CDR3 length: 16 amino acids. The CDR3 nucleotides read TGTACCAGCAGTACCATCTCAGGGGGCTCCTACAATGAGCAGTTCGTC. Translation: CTSSTISGGSYNEQFV.

This clonotype was seen at least ten times. J is TRBJ2-3 and V is TRBV20-1, with 9 bases fitting TRBD1. Trimming removed 5 bases from V and 4 bases from J; junction bases left unmatched: 10. The V gene's germline CDR1 is DFQATT and CDR2 SNEGSKA (reference sequence). The CDR3 has 15 residues. DNA for the CDR3: TGCAGTGCTCCTCAACCGGGACAGGGCGCAGATACGCAGTATTTT. Translating gives CSAPQPGQGADTQYF.

The CDR3 loop reads CASSDVLCSRTDTQYF. In DNA, the CDR3 is TGTGCCAGCAGTGACGTATTATGTTCTAGGACAGATACGCAGTATTTT. V is TRBV6-4 and J is TRBJ2-3; D is uncertain. Germline V gives CDR1 MRHNA, CDR2 SNTAGT. The CDR3 is 16 residues long. The V gene lost 2 bases and the J gene lost 3 bases, with 15 bases spanning the gap.

V usage is TRBV18 and J usage is TRBJ2-1; TRBD1 matches 8 bases. J gave up 12 bases and V 6 bases, and 16 bases lay outside the gene matches. This CDR3 contains 15 residues. The germline gives CDR1 KGHSH, CDR2 LQKENI. Written as DNA, the CDR3 is TGTGCCAGCTCGCGAGGGACAGGCCGCACAGATACGCAGTTCTTC. Protein sequence: CASSRGTGRTDTQFF.

The chain carries TRBV6-2 or TRBV6-3 and TRBJ2-7, with 11 bases aligning to TRBD2. Per germline, CDR1 MNHEY and CDR2 SVGEGT. V lost 8 bases and J lost 2; bases outside the gene matches: 5. The CDR3 length is 14 residues. The CDR3 nucleotides are TGTGCCAGCCGCCGGGGACTAGCGGCCTACGAGCAGTACTTC. Translated: CASRRGLAAYEQYF.

A remark on this clonotype: One end of the junction does not line up with germline, which may come from a read error. V usage is TRBV20-1 and J usage is TRBJ1-5; tentative D call: TRBD1 (5 bases). The CDR3 covers 14 residues. Germline assignment: CDR1 DFQATT and CDR2 SNEGSKA (reference sequence). DNA for the CDR3: TGCAGTGCTAGAGATCAACAGGTCAATCAGCCCCAGCATTTC. It codes for CSARDQQVNQPQHF.

With regard to this clonotype: An end of the junction does not agree with germline; a read error may underlie this. The chain has TRBV24-1 and TRBJ2-3, with TRBD1 matching 9 bases. This CDR3 is 12 amino acids long. Germline V lookup: CDR1 KGHDR, CDR2 SFDVKD. The CDR3 DNA reads as TGTGCCACTGAACAGGGGGCAGATAGGCAGTATTTT. Its protein is CATEQGADRQYF.

This clonotype was seen ten or more times. This rearrangement joins TRBV6-5 to TRBJ1-1; a weak D match, TRBD1 (5 bases). CDR3 size: 16 residues. The germline V gene encodes CDR1 MNHEY and CDR2 SVGAGI. V shed 0 bases and J shed 0 bases, with 11 bases lying between them. CDR3 sequence: CASSYSSGPMNTEAFF. The CDR3 nucleotides read TGTGCCAGCAGTTACTCGTCGGGGCCCATGAACACTGAAGCTTTCTTT.

Remarks on this clonotype: Without the conserved terminal phenylalanine or tryptophan, this CDR3 likely stems from a read error. The chain carries TRBV28 and TRBJ2-5; possible D gene TRBD1, 8 bases. From germline, CDR1 is MDHEN and CDR2 SYDVKM. This CDR3 has 14 residues. Trimming took off 5 bases at V and 5 bases at J, with 15 bases between the two ends. CDR3 sequence reads: CASSVDREGETQYL. The CDR3 nucleotides read TGTGCCAGCAGTGTGGACAGGGAGGGGGAGACCCAGTACCTC.

There are a few counts of this clonotype. The gene calls are TRBV9 and TRBJ2-7; 8 positions match TRBD2. The CDR3 length is 14 residues. The ends lost 4 bases at V and 1 base at J; junction bases unmatched: 4. Germline CDR1 reads SGDLS; CDR2 reads YYNGEE. CDR3: CASSIGTRSYEQYF. Written as DNA, the CDR3 is TGTGCCAGCAGCATCGGGACTAGGTCCTACGAGCAGTACTTC.

About this clonotype itself: At one end the junction does not follow the germline gene, possibly because of a read error. The genes are TRBV20-1 and TRBJ1-5; 7 nucleotides align to TRBD1. The germline V gene encodes CDR1 DFQATT and CDR2 SNEGSKA (reference sequence). CDR3 size: 14 residues. This CDR3 is CSAGQGDVSQPLHF. The CDR3, as DNA: TGCAGTGCTGGGCAGGGGGATGTCAGTCAGCCCCTGCATTTT.

This clonotype has at least ten counts. This chain connects TRBV29-1 to TRBJ2-5, with 7 bases that match TRBD2. Germline V gene data show CDR1 as SQVTM and CDR2 as ANQGSEA. The CDR3 has 14 residues. Germline trimming cut 7 bases from V and 3 bases from J; bases unmatched to any gene: 11. The CDR3 spells CSAAPSGGEETQYF. The CDR3 DNA follows: TGCAGCGCCGCTCCGTCTGGGGGGGAAGAGACCCAGTACTTC. The variable domain in full, with the rest retrieved from reference TRBV29-1 and TRBJ2-5, is SAVISQKPSRDICQRGTSLTIQCQVDSQVTMMFWYRQQPGQSLTLIATANQGSEATYESGFVIDKFPISRPNLTFSTLTVSNMSPEDSSIYLCSAAPSGGEETQYFGPGTRLLVL.

In the case of this clonotype: A much larger clone lies one base from this, so it may be a read error. The gene calls are TRBV5-4 and TRBJ2-3; D remains ambiguous. V was cut by 0 bases and J by 1 base, with 9 bases left in between. Germline assignment: CDR1 SGHNT and CDR2 YYREEE (reference sequence). The CDR3 is made up of 15 amino acids. The CDR3, as DNA: TGTGCCAGCAGCTTGGCCGAGCCAGGCACAGATACGCAGTATTTT. Encoded protein: CASSLAEPGTDTQYF.

This clonotype was observed once. The rearrangement joins TRBV6-2 or TRBV6-3 to TRBJ2-7; 13 bases agree with TRBD2. J gave up 11 bases and V 10 bases, and 8 bases lay outside the gene matches. Germline V gene sequence: CDR1 MNHEY, CDR2 SVGEGT. The CDR3 runs to 12 residues. CDR3 sequence: CATETSGRPKYF. In nucleotides, the CDR3 is TGTGCCACCGAGACTAGCGGGAGGCCCAAGTACTTC.

This clonotype was seen many times. This chain joins TRBV19 and TRBJ2-7; TRBD2 aligns across 9 bases. Germline V gene lookup returns CDR1 LNHDA and CDR2 SQIVND (reference sequence). CDR3 length: 14 residues. The V gene end was trimmed by 4 bases and the J gene end by 3 bases; junction bases not matched to a gene: 4. The CDR3 loop is CASSTAGGVYEQYF. The CDR3 region has the DNA TGTGCCAGTAGTACCGCGGGAGGGGTCTACGAGCAGTACTTC.

A word on this clonotype: This may be a read error, as it is one base from a much larger clone. The rearrangement joins TRBV5-1 to TRBJ2-7; no firm D call. CDR3 length equals 13 residues. CDR1 and CDR2 (germline): SGHRS, YFSETQ. V was trimmed by 7 bases and J by 7 bases, leaving 18 bases between them. CDR3 loop: CASRRTAGKEQYF. The CDR3 coding sequence is TGCGCCAGCCGCCGGACGGCCGGAAAAGAGCAGTACTTC.

This chain joins TRBV6-6 and TRBJ2-7; 10 bases map to TRBD1. Germline values: CDR1 MNHNY, CDR2 SVGAGI (reference sequence). The CDR3 sequence is 13 residues long. Unmatched junction bases numbered 3, after V lost 8 bases and J lost 2 bases. The CDR3 DNA is TGTGCCAGCCGGGACAGGGGTGCCTACGAGCAGTACTTC. It is translated as CASRDRGAYEQYF.

The table lists this clonotype with a count of one. Compared with germline, one end of the junction differs, possibly owing to a read error. The chain couples TRBV3-1 to TRBJ2-2; tentative D call: TRBD2 (5 bases). This CDR3 has 17 amino acids. Per germline, CDR1 LGHDT and CDR2 YNNKEL (reference sequence). The CDR3 DNA reads TGTTCCAGCAGCCCACGACCCAGCAGGAGGTACACCGGGGAGCTGTTTTTT. Residues: CSSSPRPSRRYTGELFF.

About this clonotype itself: A much more abundant neighbour one base away suggests this may be a read error. This chain connects TRBV11-3 to TRBJ2-5; maybe TRBD1 (5 bases). Germline assignment: CDR1 SGHNT and CDR2 YENEEA. The CDR3 is 14 amino acids. The V end was cut by 6 bases, the J end by 2 bases, with 13 bases between. CDR3 bases: TGTGCCAGCAGATTTAGGGGCATACAAGAGACCCAGTACTTC. Its protein is CASRFRGIQETQYF.

On this clonotype itself: One junction end disagrees with the germline gene, perhaps due to a read error. The V and J genes are TRBV20-1 and TRBJ2-2; D tentatively fits TRBD1 or TRBD2 (6 bases each). Germline V gives CDR1 DFQATT, CDR2 SNEGSKA (reference sequence). The CDR3 extends over 14 amino acids. The CDR3 protein is CSAGDRTNTGELFF. In nucleotides, the CDR3 is TGCAGTGCTGGAGACAGGACTAACACCGGGGAGCTGTTCTTT.